This is a list of T cell receptor beta chains from one sample in a study of vaccination effects on CD4 cells after COVID-19. The repertoire was sequenced with immunoSEQ multiplex PCR; TCRdb's copy has only in-frame clones and lacks some. The data contain more than 50,000 clones, about three quarters of them singletons. Antigen specificity for these receptors is unknown. The material was CD4+ T cells from PBMCs cultured without peptide, obtained before COVID-19 vaccination. Source of these receptors: a human donor who received a COVID-19 vaccine. Each CDR3 is given with its conserved first and last residue. Each record gives: V gene, clone size, D gene, CDR3 length, J gene, CDR3 protein, CDR3 DNA. A D gene is named only where the DNA matches it firmly. Part of the rows lack a size; the others show once, few, many or a class for expanded clones.

TRBV4-2	NA	NA	17	TRBJ1-4	CASSRLKKGGTNEKLFF	TGTGCCAGCAGCCGATTAAAAAAGGGGGGAACTAATGAAAAACTGTTTTTT
TRBV5-1	NA	NA	15	TRBJ2-6	CASSLDGAGANVLTF	TGCGCCAGCAGCTTGGACGGGGCCGGGGCCAACGTCCTGACTTTC
TRBV7-2	once	TRBD2	15	TRBJ2-3	CASSLVSGAADTQYF	TGTGCCAGCAGCTTAGTTAGCGGGGCTGCAGATACGCAGTATTTT
TRBV3-1/TRBV3-2	NA	TRBD2	14	TRBJ2-1	CASSQGLATPTQFF	TGTGCCAGCAGCCAAGGACTAGCGACCCCAACACAGTTCTTC
TRBV7-9	NA	TRBD1	16	TRBJ1-1	CASSLGTGGASTEAFF	TGTGCCAGCAGCCTCGGGACAGGGGGGGCGAGCACTGAAGCTTTCTTT
TRBV7-3	NA	TRBD1	12	TRBJ1-1	CASSFRTGEAFF	TGTGCCAGCAGCTTTAGGACAGGTGAAGCTTTCTTT
TRBV7-2	NA	NA	13	TRBJ2-5	CASSYGQGETQYF	TGTGCCAGCAGCTACGGACAAGGGGAGACCCAGTACTTC
TRBV27	NA	TRBD2	13	TRBJ2-5	CASSGRGRETQYF	TGTGCCAGCAGTGGGAGGGGCAGGGAGACCCAGTACTTC
TRBV5-6	NA	TRBD1	16	TRBJ2-5	CASSQATGLRRETQYF	TGTGCCAGCAGCCAAGCGACAGGGCTTAGAAGAGAGACCCAGTACTTC
TRBV6-5	NA	NA	14	TRBJ2-2	CAGRATANTGELFF	TGTGCCGGTCGGGCGACAGCGAACACCGGGGAGCTGTTTTTT
TRBV6-1	NA	NA	17	TRBJ1-4	CASSELPGTSTNEKLFF	TGTGCCAGCAGTGAGTTACCAGGGACATCAACTAATGAAAAACTGTTTTTT
TRBV18	NA	NA	13	TRBJ1-2	CASSPDGSYGYTF	TGTGCCAGCTCACCAGACGGCTCCTATGGCTACACCTTC
TRBV18	NA	NA	16	TRBJ2-5	CASSPLRGPTVETQYF	TGTGCCAGCTCACCACTTCGGGGGCCTACAGTAGAGACCCAGTACTTC
TRBV2	NA	NA	17	TRBJ2-4	CASRPHRDTSAKNIQYF	TGTGCCAGCAGACCCCATCGGGACACATCAGCCAAAAACATTCAGTACTTC
TRBV6-5	NA	NA	13	TRBJ1-4	CASRRPTNEKLFF	TGTGCCAGCAGGAGGCCAACTAATGAAAAACTGTTTTTT
TRBV2	NA	TRBD2	14	TRBJ2-5	CASSPAGGQETQYF	TGTGCCAGCAGTCCAGCGGGGGGGCAAGAGACCCAGTACTTC
TRBV5-6	NA	NA	14	TRBJ1-1	CASSLRGLVTEAFF	TGTGCCAGCAGCTTGAGAGGGTTGGTCACTGAAGCTTTCTTT
TRBV23-1	NA	NA	16	TRBJ2-1	CASSPGPLISYNEQFF	TGCGCCAGCAGTCCGGGACCGCTGATCTCCTACAATGAGCAGTTCTTC
TRBV7-9	NA	NA	15	TRBJ2-2	CASTVIRGRTGELFF	TGTGCCAGCACCGTAATCCGCGGCCGTACCGGGGAGCTGTTTTTT
TRBV29-1	NA	NA	15	TRBJ2-1	CSVEAALDSYNEQFF	TGCAGCGTTGAAGCTGCCCTCGACAGTTACAATGAGCAGTTCTTC
TRBV7-9	once	NA	13	TRBJ2-1	CASSRTQGNEQFF	TGTGCCAGCAGCCGGACCCAAGGGAATGAGCAGTTCTTC
TRBV6-2/TRBV6-3	NA	TRBD1	14	TRBJ1-1	CASSYAGGVTEAFF	TGTGCCAGCAGTTACGCAGGGGGAGTCACTGAAGCTTTCTTT
TRBV6-1	few	TRBD1	15	TRBJ1-3	CASSEGQGGRYTIYF	TGTGCCAGCAGTGAAGGACAGGGAGGGAGGTACACCATATATTTT
TRBV6-1	medium-sized	NA	16	TRBJ1-5	CASSGTGSWASQPQHF	TGTGCCAGCAGTGGTACCGGGAGCTGGGCATCTCAGCCCCAGCATTTT
TRBV7-2	NA	TRBD2	16	TRBJ2-2	CASSSRLAGGKGELFF	TGTGCCAGCAGCTCCAGACTAGCGGGGGGTAAAGGGGAGCTGTTTTTT
TRBV5-1	NA	TRBD1	18	TRBJ1-1	CASSLNEIQGPGNTEAFF	TGCGCCAGCAGCCTCAACGAAATACAGGGGCCGGGGAACACTGAAGCTTTCTTT
TRBV28	NA	TRBD1	14	TRBJ2-3	CATTPTGGTDTQYF	TGTGCCACCACGCCGACAGGGGGGACAGATACGCAGTATTTT
TRBV7-2	once	TRBD1	15	TRBJ1-1	CASSFSGTENTEAFF	TGTGCCAGCAGTTTTTCCGGGACAGAGAACACTGAAGCTTTCTTT
TRBV28	few	NA	15	TRBJ1-1	CASSLRPVQNTEAFF	TGTGCCAGCAGTTTACGGCCTGTCCAGAACACTGAAGCTTTCTTT
TRBV19	NA	NA	11	TRBJ1-1	CASKKDSEAFF	TGTGCCAGTAAGAAGGACAGTGAAGCTTTCTTT
TRBV7-9	NA	TRBD2	17	TRBJ2-5	CASSAPTSGGYQETQYF	TGTGCCAGCAGCGCGCCGACTAGCGGGGGATATCAGGAGACCCAGTACTTC
TRBV7-2	few	NA	15	TRBJ2-5	CASTASELSAETQYF	TGTGCCAGCACCGCCAGCGAGTTGAGTGCAGAGACCCAGTACTTC
TRBV2	NA	NA	14	TRBJ1-4	CASIEGAANEKLFF	TGTGCCAGCATCGAAGGGGCGGCGAATGAAAAACTGTTTTTT
TRBV11-3	NA	NA	13	TRBJ2-3	CASSLVPTDTQYF	TGTGCCAGCAGCTTGGTCCCCACAGATACGCAGTATTTT
TRBV6-5	NA	TRBD1	15	TRBJ1-2	CASSRDSLYNYGYTF	TGTGCCAGCAGCCGGGACAGCCTGTATAACTATGGCTACACCTTC
TRBV7-3	NA	TRBD1	13	TRBJ1-2	CASSPGTGSGYTF	TGTGCCAGCAGTCCGGGGACAGGGAGTGGCTACACCTTC
TRBV9	NA	TRBD1	14	TRBJ1-2	CASSARTGGYGYTF	TGTGCCAGCAGCGCCCGGACAGGGGGCTATGGCTACACCTTC
TRBV2	once	NA	13	TRBJ2-5	CASRADFQETQYF	TGTGCCAGCAGGGCAGACTTCCAAGAGACCCAGTACTTC
TRBV2	NA	NA	17	TRBJ2-6	CASSQSPRGYGANVLTF	TGTGCCAGCTCCCAAAGCCCCAGGGGATACGGGGCCAACGTCCTGACTTTC
TRBV20-1	few	TRBD1	15	TRBJ1-6	CSASAGAGGNSPLHF	TGCAGTGCTAGTGCCGGGGCAGGGGGGAATTCACCCCTCCACTTT